The clone carrying this T cell receptor beta chain has a count of ten or more. The data derive from a study of HIV-infected children after antiretroviral therapy interruption. About the research overall: EBV and CMV exposure was recorded in most children.

A 3' RACE protocol on RNA, with unique molecular identifiers, produced the TCR library. TCRdb passed the 3' RACE reads through MiXCR, listing each CDR3 protein once. Of about 86,000 distinct CDR3 sequences in the sample, 6.9% were seen once. Trimming removed 1 base at V and 4 bases at J, with 13 bases between. From germline, CDR1 is SEHNR and CDR2 FQNEAQ (reference sequence). This CDR3 contains 15 residues. Treatment of the sample: PENTA 11 planned treatment interruption arm or continuous ART arm. Cryopreserved PBMC samples required at least 5 million viable cells. The rearrangement joins TRBV7-9 to TRBJ1-2; possible D gene TRBD1, 6 bases. This clonotype was obtained from a pool of human donors with HIV. Material: CD45RA+ CD4+ T cells from PBMCs, pooled from several time points, obtained from a donor given antiretroviral therapy, either interrupted or continuous. Subset: naive CD4+ CD45RA+ CD45RO- T cells. The CDR3: CASSLDTGSGYGYTF. The CDR3 region has the DNA TGTGCCAGCAGCTTAGACACAGGGAGCGGCTATGGCTACACCTTC.